This T cell receptor beta chain was recorded in a study of blood T cells in healthy people across ages. With a J-beta primer mix and a sample-barcoded 5' primer, a second PCR ran roughly 6 to 12 cycles. TCRdb reanalysed the 5' RACE reads using MiXCR and keeps one entry per CDR3 protein. The table lists 1.5 million or so distinct CDR3 sequences, about 43% of them singletons. Germline V CDR1 and CDR2: MGHRA, YSYEKL. V shed 0 bases and J 9 bases; nucleotides not matched to a gene: 2. The CDR3 has 12 residues. Sequencing was done on a sample of blood. The chain uses TRBV4-1 and TRBJ2-7; 7 bases line up with TRBD1. The receptor comes from a woman between 18 and 29 years old in good health. In DNA form, the CDR3 reads TGCGCCAGCAGCCAAGATCGACAGGGGCAGTACTTC. Translated: CASSQDRQGQYF.